This T cell receptor beta chain was found in a study of shared clonotypes between healthy human individuals. Each cell subset's genomic DNA was divided evenly among several immunoSEQ plates. Assay used: immunoSEQ multiplex PCR; TCRdb lists only in-frame clones, some missing. The repertoire holds about 530,000 clones, with around 96% as singletons. Germline V lookup: CDR1 LGHNT, CDR2 FRNRAP. The CDR3 length is 15 residues. J gave up 1 base and V 6 bases, and 5 bases lay outside the gene matches. The sequenced sample was naive CD4+ T cells sorted from blood. As to subset: CD45RA+ positively selected. The chain couples TRBV12-5 to TRBJ2-7; 11 bases line up with TRBD2. The receptor comes from a young woman in good health. Written as DNA, the CDR3 is TGTGCTAGTGGGAAAGGGACTAGCGGTTCCTACGAGCAGTACTTC. It is translated as CASGKGTSGSYEQYF. The entire variable domain, with the rest obtained from reference TRBV12-5 and TRBJ2-7, is as follows: DARVTQTPRHKVTEMGQEVTMRCQPILGHNTVFWYRQTMMQGLELLAYFRNRAPLDDSGMPKDRFSAEMPDATLATLKIQPSEPRDSAVYFCASGKGTSGSYEQYFGPGTRLTVT.